A selection of T cell receptor beta chains follows, all from one sample in a study of a mutant IDH1 vaccine in newly diagnosed glioma. Antigens of these TCRs are unknown. Only in-frame clones appear in the TCRdb table, and some are missing; sequencing was by immunoSEQ multiplex PCR. The sample lists 35,000 to 40,000 clones, 65% to 85% occurring once. The input for sequencing was PBMCs, taken from a glioma patient whose treatment included an IDH1 peptide vaccine. The receptors originated from a man in his forties with glioma. Both conserved end residues are part of each CDR3.

j_call: TRBJ2-3; v_call: TRBV9; cdr3_length: 15; cdr3_aa: CASSVGLEMTDTQYF
j_call: TRBJ1-2; v_call: TRBV2; cdr3_length: 13; cdr3_aa: CASSDQVIYGYTF
j_call: TRBJ2-2; v_call: TRBV4-1; cdr3_length: 18; cdr3_aa: CASSHGTGVIPGTGELFF
j_call: TRBJ1-1; v_call: TRBV5-1; cdr3_length: 13; cdr3_aa: CASSLQGNTEAFF
j_call: TRBJ2-2; v_call: TRBV4-1; cdr3_length: 15; cdr3_aa: CASSQGGQGSGELFF
j_call: TRBJ1-4; v_call: TRBV5-1; cdr3_length: 14; cdr3_aa: CASSPGGQDEKLFF
j_call: TRBJ1-3; v_call: TRBV6-5; cdr3_length: 16; cdr3_aa: CASSYSGTGSGNTIYF
j_call: TRBJ2-3; v_call: TRBV11-2; cdr3_length: 12; cdr3_aa: CASSSPGDTQYF
j_call: TRBJ2-4; v_call: TRBV7-9; cdr3_length: 17; cdr3_aa: CASSSTYTRAGKNIQYF
j_call: TRBJ2-7; v_call: TRBV7-8; cdr3_length: 13; cdr3_aa: CASSLGGGSEQYF
j_call: TRBJ2-7; v_call: TRBV6-1; cdr3_length: 14; cdr3_aa: CASIIVQGTHEQYF
j_call: TRBJ1-3; v_call: TRBV19; cdr3_length: 15; cdr3_aa: CASSIEGYSGNTIYF
j_call: TRBJ2-2; v_call: TRBV2; cdr3_length: 17; cdr3_aa: CASSRTSGRVGTGELFF
j_call: TRBJ2-7; v_call: TRBV7-8; cdr3_length: 14; cdr3_aa: CASSLRQGSNEQYF
j_call: TRBJ1-4; v_call: TRBV5-1; cdr3_length: 15; cdr3_aa: CASSDEAATNEKLFF
j_call: TRBJ2-7; v_call: TRBV5-6; cdr3_length: 15; cdr3_aa: CASSLGGIDSYEQYF
j_call: TRBJ2-5; v_call: TRBV7-2; cdr3_length: 14; cdr3_aa: CASSPVGPLGTQYF